This T cell receptor (beta chain) was observed in a study of T cell responses to AZD1222 COVID-19 vaccine. Findings and caveats of the study: None of the repertoires were sampled until the peak T cell response had passed.

Comment on this clone: The antigen is unknown.

Here immunoSEQ multiplex PCR was the method, and the copy in TCRdb shows in-frame clones only, minus some. The table shows 100,000 to 150,000 clones, with roughly 92% occurring only once. The sequence was collected from an adult who received the AZD1222 COVID-19 vaccine. The specimen was peripheral blood, collected 28 days after the second AZD1222 dose.

CDR3 DNA sequence: TGTGCCAGCAGCCAAAAGGGACAGTTAGCTAACTATGGCTACACCTTC. This sequence encodes CASSQKGQLANYGYTF. The rearrangement uses TRBV4-2 and TRBJ1-2, with TRBD1 matching 7 bases. This CDR3 is built from 16 residues. Per germline, CDR1 LGHNA and CDR2 YNFKEQ. Trimming cost V 2 bases and J 0 bases; bases outside gene matches: 6.